This T cell receptor beta chain was captured by sequencing in a study of tumor and adjacent non-tumor tissue in lung cancer. Study in general: On average, productive TCRbeta reads reached about 4.17 million per sample.

As for this clonotype: No antigen is known for it. Its ends do not fully match the called genes, so a read error is possible.

Study-wide results and caveats: Significantly higher TCR diversity was found in tumor than normal lung. Patients with more diverse tumor TCRs had worse survival.

The template was RNA from unsorted bulk tissue. A modified ARM-PCR protocol with three rounds of nested PCR amplified TCRbeta. TCRdb analysed the multiplex PCR reads with MiXCR anew, one entry per CDR3 protein. Here the sample spans approximately 90,000 distinct CDR3 sequences, less than 75% being singletons. Germline assignment: CDR1 ENHRY and CDR2 SYGVKD. CDR3 size: 16 residues. Sequencing was carried out using lung tumor tissue. This rearrangement joins TRBV10-3 to TRBJ2-1; D may be TRBD1 (6 bases). The source is a man aged 55-75 years with non-small cell lung cancer. This CDR3 is CAVQAHSEGVDNDQFF. The CDR3 DNA reads as TGTGCCGTCCAAGCTCATAGCGAGGGGGTGGACAATGATCAGTTCTTC.